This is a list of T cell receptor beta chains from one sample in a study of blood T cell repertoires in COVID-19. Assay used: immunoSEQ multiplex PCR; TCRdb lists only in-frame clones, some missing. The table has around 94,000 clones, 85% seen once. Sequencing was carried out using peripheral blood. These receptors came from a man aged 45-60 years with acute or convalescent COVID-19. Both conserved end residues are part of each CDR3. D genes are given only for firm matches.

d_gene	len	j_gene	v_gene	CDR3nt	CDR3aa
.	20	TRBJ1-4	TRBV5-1	TGCGCCAGCAGCTTGAGGTCAGGGGAGAACTTCAAAAGCGGTAATGAAAAACTGTTTTTT	CASSLRSGENFKSGNEKLFF
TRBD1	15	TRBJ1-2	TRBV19	TGTGCCAGTAGTTCGACAGGGTCCGTTAACTATGGCTACACCTTC	CASSSTGSVNYGYTF
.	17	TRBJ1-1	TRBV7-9	TGTGCCAGCAGCTTAGCGAAATTAGGACAGCCGAACACTGAAGCTTTCTTT	CASSLAKLGQPNTEAFF
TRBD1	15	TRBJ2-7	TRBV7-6	TGTGCCAGCAGCTTGGACAGGGGGTTCTCCTACGAGCAGTACTTC	CASSLDRGFSYEQYF
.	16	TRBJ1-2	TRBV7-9	TGTGCCAGCAGCTTAGTGGGGGCCGGAGGCGGCTATGGCTACACCTTC	CASSLVGAGGGYGYTF
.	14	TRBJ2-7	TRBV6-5	TGTGCCAGCAGTTACAGAGGACAGCGGTACGAGCAGTACTTC	CASSYRGQRYEQYF
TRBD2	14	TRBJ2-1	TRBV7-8	TGTGCCAGCAGCATCCGAGCGGGAACGGTTGAGCAGTTCTTC	CASSIRAGTVEQFF
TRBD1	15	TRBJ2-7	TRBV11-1	TGTGCCAGCAGAAAGGGCGATACAGGGGCCTACGAGCAGTACTTC	CASRKGDTGAYEQYF
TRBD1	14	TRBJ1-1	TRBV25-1	TGTGCCAGCAATTCGGGACAGACGAACACTGAAGCTTTCTTT	CASNSGQTNTEAFF
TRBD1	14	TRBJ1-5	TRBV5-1	TGCGCCAGCAGCACAGGGGACAACAATCAGCCCCAGCATTTT	CASSTGDNNQPQHF
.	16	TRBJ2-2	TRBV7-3	TGTGCCAGCAGGTCACCGGGACTCCGGGGTACCGGGGAGCTGTTTTTT	CASRSPGLRGTGELFF
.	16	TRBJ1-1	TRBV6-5	TGTGCCAGCAGTTACTCGAGTCTCTCGGGTAACACTGAAGCTTTCTTT	CASSYSSLSGNTEAFF
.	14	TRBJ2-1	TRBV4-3	TGCGCCAGCAGCCTTACCTGGACATTCTCTGAGCAGTTCTTC	CASSLTWTFSEQFF
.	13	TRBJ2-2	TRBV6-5	TGTGCCAGCAGACAGCTGAACACCGGGGAGCTGTTTTTT	CASRQLNTGELFF
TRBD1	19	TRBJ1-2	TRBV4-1	TGCGCCAGCAGCCACCAACCCCCTCGCGGGACAGGGGATAACTATGGCTACACCTTC	CASSHQPPRGTGDNYGYTF
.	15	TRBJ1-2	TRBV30	TGTGCCTGGAGTGACCGGAGGGCGAGGGACTATGGCTACACCTTC	CAWSDRRARDYGYTF
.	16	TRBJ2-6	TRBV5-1	TGCGCCAGCAGCTTGGATGGCATCTCTGGGGCCAACGTCCTGACTTTC	CASSLDGISGANVLTF
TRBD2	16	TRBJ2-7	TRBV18	TGTGCCAGCTCACCACTTTCCGGGAGGAGCTCCTACGAGCAGTACTTC	CASSPLSGRSSYEQYF
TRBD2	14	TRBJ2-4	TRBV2	TGTGCCAGCAGTTCGGGACTAGCGGAAAACATTCAGTACTTC	CASSSGLAENIQYF
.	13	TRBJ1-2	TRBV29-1	TGCAGCGTTGGTACAGAAAATAACTATGGCTACACCTTC	CSVGTENNYGYTF
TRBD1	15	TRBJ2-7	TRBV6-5	TGTGCCAGCAGTCCGACAGGGGGTCCTGCCTACGAGCAGTACTTC	CASSPTGGPAYEQYF
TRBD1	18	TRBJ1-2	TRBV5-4	TGTGCCAGCAGCTTGGAGGGACAGGGGATAAAAAGTAGCTATGGCTACACCTTC	CASSLEGQGIKSSYGYTF
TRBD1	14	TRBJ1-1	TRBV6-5	TGTGCCAGCAGGGGGGGACAGCTGAACACTGAAGCTTTCTTT	CASRGGQLNTEAFF